The 32 T cell receptor beta chains given below trace back to one sample, sequenced in a study of shared clonotypes between healthy human individuals (dated by TCRdb to 2018 to 2020). Library method: the immunoSEQ multiplex PCR assay. As stored in TCRdb, this immuneACCESS dataset retains in-frame rearrangements with V and J assigned. A fraction of the clones does not appear; measured against another copy, unresolved V genes explain less than half of the discrepancy, and the remainder lacks a known reason. The sample table records approximately 700,000 clones; less than 80% of these occur just once. Of the sample, 1.5% to 2% falls within the top ten clones. Specimen: memory CD4+ T cells sorted from blood. The cell subset or site label, as the study defines it: CD45RA-negative fraction. These receptors all come from a young woman in good health.

Of note for this clone: At the DNA level, this CDR3 is encoded by other sequences in the same sample as well. The V gene is TRBV15, the J gene TRBJ1-1; D remains ambiguous. This CDR3 comprises 13 residues. The V gene's germline CDR1 is LNHNV and CDR2 YYDKDF (reference sequence). Trimming removed 2 bases at V and 5 bases at J, with 9 bases between. Here the CDR3 reads CATSRRGGTEAFF. The CDR3 region has the DNA TGTGCCACCAGCAGACGTGGAGGGACTGAAGCTTTCTTT.

The chain joins TRBV7-9 to TRBJ2-1; TRBD2 matches 8 bases. With V trimmed by 2 bases and J by 4 bases, 4 bases remained unmatched. This CDR3 spans 15 amino acids. The germline gives CDR1 SEHNR, CDR2 FQNEAQ (reference sequence). Here the CDR3 DNA reads TGTGCCAGCAGCTTAACTAGCGGAAGATACAATGAGCAGTTCTTC. This translates into CASSLTSGRYNEQFF.

The rearrangement links TRBV7-2 to TRBJ2-7; 8 positions match TRBD1. The CDR3 runs to 15 residues. The junction had 7 bases not matched to a gene; V was cut back by 4 bases and J by 2 bases. The V gene's germline CDR1 is SGHTA and CDR2 FQGNSA. CDR3 in DNA: TGTGCCAGCAGCTCTCAGGGGGCAGGGCCCTACGAGCAGTACTTC. This gives the protein CASSSQGAGPYEQYF.

CDR3 region: CASSVLTTNEKLFF. CDR3 sequence (DNA): TGTGCCAGCAGCGTTTTAACAACTAATGAAAAACTGTTTTTT. V is TRBV6-5 and J is TRBJ1-4; D gene uncertain. Germline loops: CDR1 MNHEY, CDR2 SVGAGI. This CDR3 comprises 14 residues. The V end lost 6 bases, the J end lost 0 bases, and 8 bases lay between the germline ends.

Remarks on this clone: Since a much larger clone is just one base distant, this may be a read error. The V gene is TRBV28, the J gene TRBJ2-3, with 14 bases fitting TRBD2. The germline CDR1 and CDR2 sequences are MDHEN and SYDVKM. The CDR3 runs 15 residues. Unmatched junction bases numbered 0, after V lost 3 bases and J lost 4 bases. CDR3 DNA: TGTGCCAGCAGTTTGGGACTAGCGGGAGCAGATACGCAGTATTTT. This codes for CASSLGLAGADTQYF.

The chain couples TRBV6-1 to TRBJ2-6; no definite D call. V lost 6 bases and J 1 base, leaving 10 bases between the germline ends. The CDR3 has 15 residues. CDR1 MNHNS and CDR2 SASEGT come from the germline V gene. The CDR3 DNA is TGTGCCAGCAGCGCGCTGGGATCTGGGGCCAACGTCCTGACTTTC. Its protein product is CASSALGSGANVLTF.

This chain links TRBV28 with TRBJ1-2, with a tentative D call TRBD1 (6 bases). The germline gives CDR1 MDHEN, CDR2 SYDVKM. The CDR3 spans 12 residues. V was trimmed by 8 bases and J by 2 bases, leaving 9 bases between them. CDR3 coding DNA: TGTGCCAGCTTAGACAGGAACTATGGCTACACCTTC. It codes for CASLDRNYGYTF.

This clone was seen more than once but under ten times. The chain uses TRBV6-5 and TRBJ2-7; D gene ambiguous. This CDR3 has 15 amino acids. Trimming pared 2 bases from V and 3 bases from J, leaving 14 bases between. Germline V gene sequence: CDR1 MNHEY, CDR2 SVGAGI. In DNA form, the CDR3 reads TGTGCCAGCAGTTACGGCTCGCACGGAATCTACGAGCAGTACTTC. Amino acids: CASSYGSHGIYEQYF.

In its sample, this clone was seen a few times. The chain employs TRBV27 and TRBJ2-7, with 9 bases lining up with TRBD1. CDR3 size: 16 residues. From germline, CDR1 is MNHEY and CDR2 SMNVEV (reference sequence). The ends lost 3 bases at V and 2 bases at J; junction bases unmatched: 8. CDR3 sequence: CASSFGGTGTTYEQYF. Here the CDR3 DNA reads TGTGCCAGCAGTTTCGGAGGGACAGGGACGACCTACGAGCAGTACTTC.

This clone was counted between two and nine times. Other DNA sequences in this specimen translate into the identical CDR3. This chain joins TRBV18 and TRBJ2-7, with 8 nucleotides matching TRBD1. Per the germline V gene, CDR1 is KGHSH and CDR2 is LQKENI. Losses at the gene ends were 3 bases for V and 5 bases for J; bases not matched to a gene: 6. The CDR3 totals 14 residues. CDR3 residues: CASSPKTGEDEQYF. The CDR3 DNA reads as TGTGCCAGCTCACCCAAGACAGGGGAGGACGAGCAGTACTTC.

This sequence joins TRBV7-3 and TRBJ2-3; perhaps TRBD1 as D (6 bases). The germline V gene has CDR1 SGHTA and CDR2 FQGTGA. The CDR3 loop spans 13 amino acids. The V gene lost 2 bases and the J gene lost 4 bases, with 7 bases spanning the gap. CDR3 coding DNA: TGTGCCAGCAGCTTACCAGGGGCAGATACGCAGTATTTT. Its protein product is CASSLPGADTQYF.

The chain links TRBV5-1 to TRBJ2-1, with TRBD1 matching over 12 bases. Germline V gene lookup returns CDR1 SGHRS and CDR2 YFSETQ. J gave up 10 bases and V 0 bases, and 11 bases lay outside the gene matches. The CDR3 has 17 amino acids. CDR3 loop: CASSLVPRDRGPREQFF. CDR3 nucleotide sequence: TGCGCCAGCAGCTTGGTCCCCCGGGACAGGGGGCCTAGGGAGCAGTTCTTC.

The gene calls are TRBV5-1 and TRBJ1-1; TRBD1 matches at 7 bases. The CDR3 sequence is 13 residues long. Germline V gene lookup returns CDR1 SGHRS and CDR2 YFSETQ. V lost 6 bases to trimming and J lost 4 bases; unmatched junction nucleotides: 6. CDR3 DNA sequence: TGCGCCAGCAACGGACAGGACAGCACTGAAGCTTTCTTT. Residues: CASNGQDSTEAFF.

This clone has only a few counts. The rearrangement joins TRBV5-4 to TRBJ2-2; 8 nucleotides line up with TRBD1. The CDR3 is made up of 16 amino acids. Germline V CDR1 and CDR2: SGHNT, YYREEE (reference sequence). V shed 7 bases, J shed 2 bases, and the junction held 10 bases outside the gene matches. The CDR3 spells CASSDRATFNTGELFF. Written as DNA, the CDR3 is TGTGCCAGCTCGGACAGGGCGACTTTTAACACCGGGGAGCTGTTTTTT.

Remarks on this clone: Other nucleotide sequences from this sample produce the same CDR3. The chain is built from TRBV19 and TRBJ2-5; unclear D gene. The CDR3 length is 14 residues. The ends were cut back, 3 bases at V and 1 base at J, with 9 bases in the middle. Per the germline V gene, CDR1 is LNHDA and CDR2 is SQIVND (reference sequence). CDR3 coding DNA: TGTGCCAGTAGTATCCGCCACCTCCAAGAGACCCAGTACTTC. Translating it yields CASSIRHLQETQYF.

The table lists this clone with a few counts. The chain couples TRBV9 to TRBJ2-2; the D is unclear. Germline loops: CDR1 SGDLS, CDR2 YYNGEE. V dropped 0 bases and J dropped 4 bases, with 4 bases sitting between them. There are 13 residues in the CDR3. The CDR3: CASSVEPTGELFF. The CDR3 nucleotides are TGTGCCAGCAGCGTAGAACCCACCGGGGAGCTGTTTTTT.

This chain links TRBV18 with TRBJ2-7; D remains unclear. CDR3 length equals 14 residues. From germline, CDR1 is KGHSH and CDR2 LQKENI. V was cut by 6 bases and J by 1 base, with 13 bases left in between. CDR3 in amino acids: CASSLSTESYEQYF. The CDR3 bases are TGTGCCAGCTCGCTTTCTACAGAGTCCTACGAGCAGTACTTC.

The rearrangement links TRBV5-1 to TRBJ1-4, with D hard to call. From germline, CDR1 is SGHRS and CDR2 YFSETQ. The CDR3 loop spans 15 amino acids. The ends were cut back, 2 bases at V and 7 bases at J, with 15 bases in the middle. The CDR3 region is CASSLGNEGFEKLFF. CDR3 coding DNA: TGCGCCAGCAGCTTAGGAAACGAAGGGTTTGAAAAACTGTTTTTT.

The chain has TRBV2 and TRBJ1-5; tentatively, D is TRBD1 (6 bases). The CDR3 loop spans 17 amino acids. CDR1 SNHLY and CDR2 FYNNEI come from the germline V gene. V lost 4 bases, J lost 6 bases, and 22 bases lay in between. The CDR3 loop reads CASSGGTLLMGAQPQHF. CDR3 nucleotides: TGTGCCAGCAGTGGAGGGACCCTCCTAATGGGGGCTCAGCCCCAGCATTTT.

The gene calls are TRBV7-2 and TRBJ2-1, with TRBD2 as a possible D gene (6 bases). This CDR3 comprises 17 residues. Looked up from germline, CDR1 is SGHTA and CDR2 is FQGNSA. Trimming pared 1 base from V and 6 bases from J, leaving 19 bases between. Here the CDR3 reads CASSLVRGMWGANEQFF. CDR3 bases: TGTGCCAGCAGCTTAGTGCGGGGTATGTGGGGCGCCAATGAGCAGTTCTTC. Drawing the rest from reference TRBV7-2 and TRBJ2-1, the complete variable domain is GAGVSQSPSNKVTEKGKDVELRCDPISGHTALYWYRQSLGQGLEFLIYFQGNSAPDKSGLPSDRFSAERTGGSVSTLTIQRTQQEDSAVYLCASSLVRGMWGANEQFFGPGTRLTVL.

This rearrangement joins TRBV4-1 to TRBJ2-2; D possibly corresponds to TRBD1 (7 bases). V was cut by 2 bases and J by 1 base, with 23 bases left in between. Germline lookup yields CDR1 MGHRA and CDR2 YSYEKL. CDR3 length equals 20 residues. The CDR3 DNA reads as TGCGCCAGCAGCCAATCCCCGTGGGACAGTCGGGGGTTGAACACCGGGGAGCTGTTTTTT. It yields the protein CASSQSPWDSRGLNTGELFF.

V and J are TRBV27 and TRBJ1-4; 7 bases line up with TRBD1. V shed 4 bases, J shed 5 bases, and the junction held 7 bases outside the gene matches. Germline CDR1 and CDR2: MNHEY and SMNVEV (reference sequence). The CDR3 runs 15 residues. The CDR3 loop is CASSSTGTVNEKLFF. The CDR3 DNA follows: TGTGCCAGCAGTTCCACCGGGACAGTAAATGAAAAACTGTTTTTT.

This chain links TRBV11-2 with TRBJ2-7, with 7 bases that match TRBD1. Germline loops: CDR1 SGHAT, CDR2 FQNNGV. This CDR3 region has 15 residues. V lost 6 bases, J lost 0 bases, and 8 bases stayed unmatched. The CDR3 DNA is TGTGCCAGCAGAGGTATGACAGGGTCCTCCTACGAGCAGTACTTC. The encoded protein is CASRGMTGSSYEQYF. The whole variable domain, remainder taken from reference TRBV11-2 and TRBJ2-7, is EAGVAQSPRYKIIEKRQSVAFWCNPISGHATLYWYQQILGQGPKLLIQFQNNGVVDDSQLPKDRFSAERLKGVDSTLKIQPAKLEDSAVYLCASRGMTGSSYEQYFGPGTRLTVT.

The chain recombines TRBV9 with TRBJ2-7; 10 positions agree with TRBD1. The CDR3 is 15 residues long. The germline V gene encodes CDR1 SGDLS and CDR2 YYNGEE. Trimming removed 0 bases from V and 3 bases from J; junction bases left unmatched: 3. In DNA, the CDR3 is TGTGCCAGCAGCGTAGGACAGGGGGCCTTCTACGAGCAGTACTTC. Amino acid sequence: CASSVGQGAFYEQYF.

V and J are TRBV13 and TRBJ1-4; D gene unclear. This CDR3 region has 15 residues. The V gene lost 3 bases and the J gene lost 5 bases, with 13 bases spanning the gap. CDR1 is PRHDT, CDR2 FYEKMQ, per germline (reference sequence). The CDR3: CASSFRGSGNEKLFF. Here the CDR3 DNA reads TGTGCCAGCAGCTTTAGAGGGTCGGGAAATGAAAAACTGTTTTTT. The full variable domain, rest sourced from reference TRBV13 and TRBJ1-4, is AAGVIQSPRHLIKEKRETATLKCYPIPRHDTVYWYQQGPGQDPQFLISFYEKMQSDKGSIPDRFSAQQFSDYHSELNMSSLELGDSALYFCASSFRGSGNEKLFFGSGTQLSVL.

The chain couples TRBV19 to TRBJ1-5, with D hard to call. The CDR3 is 14 residues long. Per the germline V gene, CDR1 is LNHDA and CDR2 is SQIVND (reference sequence). V dropped 4 bases and J dropped 6 bases, with 13 bases sitting between them. The CDR3 DNA reads TGTGCCAGTAGTACGTTGGCGGCGGGTCAGCCCCAGCATTTT. It yields the protein CASSTLAAGQPQHF.

The V and J genes are TRBV7-6 and TRBJ1-5; the D is unclear. CDR1 and CDR2 (germline): SGHVS, FNYEAQ. The CDR3 covers 15 residues. The V gene lost 5 bases and the J gene lost 2 bases, with 13 bases spanning the gap. CDR3 coding DNA: TGTGCCAGCAGCCCAGGTGTCACTCGCAATCAGCCCCAGCATTTT. Translated, it gives CASSPGVTRNQPQHF. Combining the CDR3 with reference TRBV7-6 and TRBJ1-5 gives the whole variable domain GAGVSQSPRYKVTKRGQDVALRCDPISGHVSLYWYRQALGQGPEFLTYFNYEAQQDKSGLPNDRFSAERPEGSISTLTIQRTEQRDSAMYRCASSPGVTRNQPQHFGDGTRLSIL.

The rearrangement joins TRBV5-8 to TRBJ1-3; 9 positions match TRBD1. Germline trimming cut 0 bases from V and 8 bases from J; bases unmatched to any gene: 6. Germline CDR1 SGHTS, CDR2 YDEGEE. This CDR3 spans 15 amino acids. The CDR3 sequence is CASSLAGTGWDTIYF. The CDR3 DNA reads TGTGCCAGCAGCTTGGCCGGGACAGGGTGGGACACCATATATTTT.

The chain is built from TRBV27 and TRBJ2-2; 10 nucleotides line up with TRBD1. J gave up 5 bases and V 8 bases, and 5 bases lay outside the gene matches. The CDR3 totals 14 residues. Germline CDR1 reads MNHEY; CDR2 reads SMNVEV (reference sequence). CDR3 sequence (DNA): TGTGCCAGCCTGCCGGGACAGGGGACCGGGGAGCTGTTTTTT. Protein product: CASLPGQGTGELFF.

This clone was observed a handful of times. The CDR3 is CASRGGHNNEQFF. In nucleotides, the CDR3 is TGCGCCAGCAGGGGGGGACATAACAATGAGCAGTTCTTC. This chain uses TRBV5-1 with TRBJ2-1; possibly TRBD1 or TRBD2 for D (6 bases each). The CDR3 consists of 13 residues. CDR1 is SGHRS and CDR2 is YFSETQ in the germline V gene. Trimming stripped 5 bases from V and 5 bases from J, with 11 bases between.

CDR3 coding DNA: TGCGCCAGCAGCTTGGCCGGGACAGGGCGGCGCGAGCAGTACTTC. Translating gives CASSLAGTGRREQYF. This chain connects TRBV5-1 to TRBJ2-7, with 9 bases matching TRBD1. This CDR3 spans 15 amino acids. Germline lookup yields CDR1 SGHRS and CDR2 YFSETQ. V gave up 0 bases and J gave up 6 bases; unmatched junction bases: 7.

V usage is TRBV5-1 and J usage is TRBJ2-1; 7 nucleotides align to TRBD1. CDR1 and CDR2 from the germline V gene are SGHRS and YFSETQ. J lost 3 bases, V lost 6 bases, and 9 bases had no gene match. The CDR3 totals 15 residues. The CDR3 nucleotides are TGCGCCAGCACCCAAGACAGGGCCGACTACAATGAGCAGTTCTTC. This codes for CASTQDRADYNEQFF.